These 15 T cell receptor beta chains share one sample of origin, sequenced in a study of tumor-infiltrating lymphocytes in primary liver carcinoma. With 500 to 650 ng total RNA as template and a constant-region primer, TCR beta cDNA was made. Three nested multiplex PCR rounds, a slightly modified ARM-PCR method, built the TCR beta libraries. Two initial PCR rounds of around 10 cycles each paired TRBV1-TRBV30 forward primers with a C-beta reverse primer. TCRdb passed the multiplex PCR reads through MiXCR, listing each CDR3 protein once. Here the sample spans approximately 88,000 distinct CDR3 sequences, just under 70% being singletons. Both RNA and DNA were isolated together from approximately 22-30 mg of bulk tissue that had not been sorted. Sequenced: tumor-adjacent normal liver tissue. These receptors originate from a middle-aged man with primary liver carcinoma and hepatitis B virus infection.

A note on this clonotype: Sequence at one end of the junction differs from germline and may be a read error. V gene TRBV4-1 combines with J gene TRBJ2-1; perhaps TRBD1 as D (6 bases). This CDR3 is built from 15 residues. CDR1 and CDR2 from the germline V gene are MGHRA and YSYEKL. The DNA for the CDR3 is TGCACCAGCAGCTACCCTTGGGGGCGCACAGGCGAGCAGTTCTTC. It is translated as CTSSYPWGRTGEQFF.

The V call is TRBV28, the J call TRBJ1-1; D perhaps matches TRBD1 (6 bases). CDR1 and CDR2 from the germline V gene are MDHEN and SYDVKM. The CDR3 contains 13 residues. Trimming shortened V by 5 bases and J by 10 bases, and 17 bases separated the two germline ends. The CDR3 protein is CASSLRDTLIAFF. The CDR3 DNA is TGTGCCAGCAGTCTCCGGGACACCCTAATAGCTTTCTTT.

A remark on this clonotype: The junction differs from germline at one of its ends, possibly a read error. The rearrangement joins TRBV12-3 or TRBV12-4 to TRBJ2-7; 8 bases align to TRBD2. The CDR3 extends over 16 amino acids. The CDR3 sequence is CASEPGLAGSHYEQYF. CDR3 nucleotides: TGCGCCAGCGAACCGGGGCTAGCGGGCAGCCACTACGAGCAGTACTTC.

As to this clonotype: One end of the junction does not line up with germline, which may come from a read error. The V call is TRBV28, the J call TRBJ1-4, with TRBD1 identical over 7 bases. Germline V gives CDR1 MDHEN, CDR2 SYDVKM. There are 15 residues in the CDR3. CDR3 DNA: TGTACCAGCAGTTCCATTTCAGGGGGATCTGAAAAACTGTTTTTT. It specifies CTSSSISGGSEKLFF.

V usage is TRBV28 and J usage is TRBJ1-2; TRBD1 aligns across 8 bases. V was clipped by 3 bases and J by 7 bases; unmatched bases: 13. Germline CDR1 is MDHEN and CDR2 is SYDVKM. This CDR3 comprises 16 residues. As DNA, the CDR3 is TGTGCCAGCAGTTTGGGGGGGAGACAGGGGCAGGCTGGCTACACCTTC. Protein: CASSLGGRQGQAGYTF.

On this clonotype: The junction and the germline gene differ at one end; a read error may be behind it. The rearrangement links TRBV5-5 to TRBJ2-6, with D tentatively TRBD2 (6 bases). The germline CDR1 and CDR2 sequences are SGHKS and YYEKEE (reference sequence). CDR3 length: 14 amino acids. The CDR3 DNA follows: TGTGCCAGCAGCCTGGACTCGGGGGTCAACGTCCTGACTTTC. It specifies CASSLDSGVNVLTF.

With respect to this clonotype: The junction does not match germline at one end; this may be a read error. V gene TRBV5-4 combines with J gene TRBJ2-1; the D gene is possibly TRBD2 (6 bases). This CDR3 region has 15 residues. Germline lookup yields CDR1 SGHNT and CDR2 YYREEE (reference sequence). The CDR3 spells CASSDRLAGYNVQLF. CDR3 sequence (DNA): TGTGCCAGCAGCGATCGACTGGCGGGGTACAATGTGCAGCTCTTC.

This clonotype has at least ten counts. The chain has TRBV6-5 and TRBJ2-7, with 12 nucleotides matching TRBD1. This CDR3 region has 15 residues. Germline V lookup: CDR1 MNHEY, CDR2 SVGAGI. Trimming cost V 6 bases and J 9 bases; bases outside gene matches: 12. Here the CDR3 reads CASSKGGTGGSVQYF. The CDR3, as DNA: TGTGCCAGCAGCAAGGGCGGGACAGGGGGCTCGGTGCAGTACTTC.

This clonotype was counted ten times or more. The chain uses TRBV4-1 and TRBJ2-1, with 12 bases lining up with TRBD2. Germline V gives CDR1 MGHRA, CDR2 YSYEKL. This CDR3 contains 16 residues. The trim removed 0 bases at V and 15 bases at J, leaving 12 bases unmatched. CDR3 protein: CASSQDRLAGAQGPFF. The CDR3 DNA reads TGCGCCAGCAGCCAAGATAGACTAGCGGGAGCCCAAGGTCCGTTCTTC.

This clonotype was seen only once. This clone may be a read error of a much larger clone one base away. The rearrangement joins TRBV7-8 to TRBJ2-3; D ambiguous. This CDR3 has 16 residues. Per the germline V gene, CDR1 is SGHVS and CDR2 is FQNEAQ. This chain's CDR3 is CVSSPDTDPSTDTQYF. The CDR3 DNA reads TGTGTCAGCAGCCCAGACACCGATCCTAGCACAGATACGCAGTATTTT.

V and J are TRBV29-1 and TRBJ2-4; D is possibly TRBD1 or TRBD2 (5 bases each). CDR1 SQVTM and CDR2 ANQGSEA come from the germline V gene. The V and J ends lost 8 bases and 0 bases respectively, with 11 bases between them. The length of the CDR3 is 13 residues. This CDR3 is CSILGAAKNIQYF. The CDR3 DNA reads as TGCAGCATTCTCGGGGCAGCCAAAAACATTCAGTACTTC.

The chain is built from TRBV20-1 and TRBJ2-5; TRBD1 agrees at 8 bases. Germline V gene data show CDR1 as DFQATT and CDR2 as SNEGSKA (reference sequence). The CDR3 totals 14 residues. Unmatched junction bases numbered 8, after V lost 3 bases and J lost 5 bases. The CDR3 DNA follows: TGCAGTGCTAGGTGGCAGGGGGCGAGCGAGACCCAGTACTTC. Its protein is CSARWQGASETQYF.

This clonotype was seen more than once but under ten times. Here the CDR3 DNA reads TGTGCCAGCAGCCCCTCCTACTCCTACGAGCAGTACTTC. Protein sequence: CASSPSYSYEQYF. V gene TRBV7-9 combines with J gene TRBJ2-7, with D uncertain. The CDR3 length is 13 residues. Germline lookup yields CDR1 SEHNR and CDR2 FQNEAQ (reference sequence). The ends were cut back, 5 bases at V and 0 bases at J, with 8 bases in the middle.

This clonotype has a count of ten or more. The chain combines TRBV6-1 with TRBJ2-5; D not certain. This CDR3 has 13 amino acids. V was shortened by 2 bases and J by 2 bases, with 6 bases between the two germline ends. Germline CDR1 is MNHNS and CDR2 is SASEGT. This CDR3 is CASSERYQETQYF. CDR3 coding DNA: TGTGCCAGCAGTGAACGATATCAAGAGACCCAGTACTTC.

For this clonotype: A much larger clone lies one base from this, so it may be a read error. Since no conserved phenylalanine or tryptophan closes the CDR3, a read error is the likely cause. This rearrangement joins TRBV10-2 to TRBJ2-3, with 9 bases matching TRBD1. Losses at the gene ends were 8 bases for V and 3 bases for J; bases not matched to a gene: 3. CDR1 and CDR2 from the germline V gene are WSHSY and SAAADI. The CDR3 totals 13 residues. The CDR3 DNA reads TGCGCCAGCTTGGACAGGGGAACAGATACGCAGTATCTT. Translating it yields CASLDRGTDTQYL.